This entry lists 19 T cell receptor beta chains sequenced from one sample in a study of blood T cell repertoires in COVID-19. Profiled with immunoSEQ multiplex PCR; TCRdb holds only in-frame clones, not every one. Among approximately 340,000 clones listed, roughly 90% were seen once. Material: PBMCs or T cells enriched from blood (not recorded which). The receptors here all came from a woman aged 40 to 55 who had been exposed to COVID-19.

The chain employs TRBV27 and TRBJ2-7; 8 bases align to TRBD1. This CDR3 region has 14 residues. Germline V gene data show CDR1 as MNHEY and CDR2 as SMNVEV (reference sequence). The junction had 4 bases not matched to a gene; V was cut back by 4 bases and J by 2 bases. The CDR3 loop reads CASSYGTGAYEQYF. The CDR3 nucleotides are TGTGCCAGCAGTTACGGGACAGGCGCCTACGAGCAGTACTTC.

This clone came up a few times. V is TRBV18 and J is TRBJ2-7; D is undetermined. Germline V gives CDR1 KGHSH, CDR2 LQKENI. The CDR3 has 15 residues. Trimming shortened V by 2 bases and J by 0 bases, and 11 bases separated the two germline ends. For the CDR3, the DNA is TGTGCCAGCTCACCAACGGAGCTATACTCCTACGAGCAGTACTTC. Translated, it gives CASSPTELYSYEQYF.

This clone was observed once. V is TRBV30 and J is TRBJ2-1; tentative D call: TRBD2 (6 bases). Trimming took off 4 bases at V and 3 bases at J, with 16 bases between the two ends. Germline V gene lookup returns CDR1 GTSNPN and CDR2 SVGIG (reference sequence). The CDR3 is 15 residues long. CDR3 coding DNA: TGTGCCTGGACCCCATTGGGGGGTAGCTACAATGAGCAGTTCTTC. Protein: CAWTPLGGSYNEQFF.

Concerning this clone: A read error may produce the germline difference seen at one junction end. The chain uses TRBV5-1 and TRBJ1-4, with 7 bases identical to TRBD1. Germline V gene sequence: CDR1 SGHRS, CDR2 YFSETQ. The CDR3 totals 15 residues. The CDR3 is CASNLLGTDNEKLFF. In DNA, the CDR3 is TGCGCCAGCAACTTGCTTGGGACAGATAATGAAAAACTGTTTTTT.

The chain employs TRBV10-1 and TRBJ2-1, with TRBD2 as a possible D gene (5 bases). The length of the CDR3 is 15 residues. V lost 10 bases, J lost 8 bases, and 24 bases lay in between. The germline V gene has CDR1 WNHNN and CDR2 SYGVQD (reference sequence). CDR3 DNA sequence: TGCGCCACCCCCTCTTTCTCGCGGAGGTCTGATGAGCAGTTCTTC. This encodes CATPSFSRRSDEQFF.

The V and J genes are TRBV11-1 and TRBJ2-7, with 9 bases fitting TRBD2. The germline gives CDR1 SGHAT, CDR2 FQDESV (reference sequence). This CDR3 comprises 15 residues. The V segment lost 4 bases and the J segment 4 bases; nucleotides outside the gene matches: 8. CDR3 residues: CASSSQGSGGYEQYF. The DNA for the CDR3 is TGTGCCAGCAGCTCCCAGGGTAGCGGGGGTTACGAGCAGTACTTC. The entire variable domain, with the rest obtained from reference TRBV11-1 and TRBJ2-7, is as follows: EAEVAQSPRYKITEKSQAVAFWCDPISGHATLYWYRQILGQGPELLVQFQDESVVDDSQLPKDRFSAERLKGVDSTLKIQPAELGDSAMYLCASSSQGSGGYEQYFGPGTRLTVT.

J is TRBJ2-6 and V is TRBV6-1; D remains ambiguous. CDR1 is MNHNS, CDR2 SASEGT, per germline. Trimming stripped 2 bases from V and 12 bases from J, with 5 bases between. The CDR3 covers 11 residues. The chain's CDR3 is CASSESPVLTF. Written as DNA, the CDR3 is TGTGCCAGCAGTGAATCTCCCGTCCTGACTTTC.

The CDR3 is CASSAEQGSSSGYTF. The CDR3 DNA sequence: TGTGCCAGTAGTGCGGAACAGGGTTCTTCGAGTGGCTACACCTTC. This chain connects TRBV19 to TRBJ1-2, with a possible D match to TRBD1 (6 bases). The CDR3 is made up of 15 amino acids. Trimming stripped 5 bases from V and 7 bases from J, with 20 bases between. Germline loops: CDR1 LNHDA, CDR2 SQIVND (reference sequence).

The chain employs TRBV28 and TRBJ2-2; 9 bases align to TRBD1. The germline gives CDR1 MDHEN, CDR2 SYDVKM. With 1 base clipped from V and 1 base from J, the junction kept 1 base outside the gene matches. The CDR3 is made up of 16 amino acids. CDR3 in amino acids: CASSLSGQGNTGELFF. The DNA for the CDR3 is TGTGCCAGCAGTTTATCGGGACAGGGGAACACCGGGGAGCTGTTTTTT.

V gene TRBV5-6 combines with J gene TRBJ2-7, with 10 bases aligning to TRBD1. The germline CDR1 and CDR2 sequences are SGHDT and YYEEEE. The CDR3 covers 15 residues. The V segment lost 4 bases and the J segment 2 bases; nucleotides outside the gene matches: 6. The CDR3: CASSGDRGPPYEQYF. The DNA for the CDR3 is TGTGCCAGCAGCGGCGACAGGGGGCCACCCTACGAGCAGTACTTC.

This rearrangement joins TRBV5-1 to TRBJ2-5, with TRBD2 identical over 7 bases. J lost 3 bases, V lost 0 bases, and 2 bases had no gene match. The CDR3 length is 14 residues. Per germline, CDR1 SGHRS and CDR2 YFSETQ. The CDR3 sequence is CASSLVAGEETQYF. DNA for the CDR3: TGCGCCAGCAGCTTGGTGGCGGGGGAAGAGACCCAGTACTTC. Full variable domain (outside the CDR3, taken from reference TRBV5-1 and TRBJ2-5): KAGVTQTPRYLIKTRGQQVTLSCSPISGHRSVSWYQQTPGQGLQFLFEYFSETQRNKGNFPGRFSGRQFSNSRSEMNVSTLELGDSALYLCASSLVAGEETQYFGPGTRLLVL.

This clone has a single count. The chain employs TRBV3-1 (or the pseudogene TRBV3-2) and TRBJ1-2; a weak D match, TRBD1 (5 bases). Germline CDR1 LGHDT, CDR2 YNNKEL (reference sequence). V shed 4 bases and J shed 1 base, with 19 bases lying between them. This CDR3 comprises 17 residues. Here the CDR3 reads CASSPPGLDLVNYGYTF. In nucleotides, the CDR3 is TGTGCCAGCAGCCCCCCGGGACTGGACCTGGTTAACTATGGCTACACCTTC.

This chain connects TRBV18 to TRBJ1-1; D remains ambiguous. V was trimmed by 3 bases and J by 3 bases, leaving 14 bases between them. The CDR3 consists of 15 residues. Germline V gene data show CDR1 as KGHSH and CDR2 as LQKENI. The CDR3: CASSPSPGSDTEAFF. CDR3 nucleotide sequence: TGTGCCAGCTCACCCTCACCCGGGAGCGACACTGAAGCTTTCTTT.

J is TRBJ1-3 and V is TRBV3-1 (or the pseudogene TRBV3-2); possible D gene TRBD1, 5 bases. This CDR3 region has 15 residues. Germline-derived CDR1 and CDR2 are LGHDT and YNNKEL (reference sequence). Trimming left V 4 bases short and J 2 bases short, with 12 bases between. In DNA form, the CDR3 reads TGTGCCAGCAGCCTACCCGGGGGAGCTGGAAACACCATATATTTT. Its protein product is CASSLPGGAGNTIYF.

This clone was detected a few times. The chain links TRBV5-1 to TRBJ2-7; TRBD2 matches 9 bases. The CDR3 is made up of 17 amino acids. V gave up 4 bases and J gave up 2 bases; unmatched junction bases: 13. CDR1 is SGHRS and CDR2 is YFSETQ in the germline V gene. CDR3 DNA: TGCGCCAGCAGCAGGGAGCCTTTAGCGGGGGACACCTACGAGCAGTACTTC. Protein product: CASSREPLAGDTYEQYF.

The chain recombines TRBV7-3 with TRBJ2-1; TRBD2 is a possible D gene (5 bases). The CDR3 extends over 16 amino acids. Germline V gene sequence: CDR1 SGHTA, CDR2 FQGTGA. V lost 3 bases, J lost 0 bases, and 12 bases lay in between. CDR3 protein: CASSFSSRSSYNEQFF. Here the CDR3 DNA reads TGTGCCAGCAGCTTCTCTAGCCGAAGCTCCTACAATGAGCAGTTCTTC.

This rearrangement joins TRBV7-3 to TRBJ2-1, with 14 bases lining up with TRBD2. The V and J ends lost 1 base and 10 bases, in that order; junction bases with no gene match: 6. This CDR3 comprises 16 residues. Germline V CDR1 and CDR2: SGHTA, FQGTGA. CDR3 DNA: TGTGCCAGCAGCTTAAGGGGGACTAGCGGGAGACAGGAGCAGTTCTTC. Its protein is CASSLRGTSGRQEQFF.

V is TRBV9 and J is TRBJ1-2; 7 bases agree with TRBD1. Germline V gene sequence: CDR1 SGDLS, CDR2 YYNGEE. The CDR3 has 16 amino acids. Trimming cost V 0 bases and J 4 bases; bases outside gene matches: 9. CDR3 protein: CASSVDPGTVPYGYTF. CDR3 DNA: TGTGCCAGCAGCGTAGACCCCGGGACAGTACCCTATGGCTACACCTTC.

This clone has only a few counts. The rearrangement uses TRBV30 and TRBJ2-7, with D possibly matching TRBD2 (5 bases). Looked up from germline, CDR1 is GTSNPN and CDR2 is SVGIG (reference sequence). The CDR3 loop spans 12 amino acids. The V end lost 0 bases, the J end lost 9 bases, and 12 bases lay between the germline ends. The CDR3 DNA reads TGTGCCTGGAGTGTCCCCGGGGTATCGCAGTACTTC. Translated, it gives CAWSVPGVSQYF.